This passage covers 7 T cell receptor beta chains from one sample sequenced in a study of blood T cells in healthy people across ages. Through a sample-barcoded 5' primer and a J-beta primer mix, a second PCR was run for about 6 to 12 cycles. From the 5' RACE reads, TCRdb called clonotypes with MiXCR, one entry per CDR3 protein. This sample has 500,000 to 550,000 distinct CDR3 sequences, with around 24% found just once. This sample also appeared in a second study, on T cells of mothers and their children.

The sample comprised blood. These receptors came from a boy between 10 and 17 years old in good health.

This clonotype was recorded a few times. This chain's CDR3 is CSARTSGSRGQETQYF. CDR3 in DNA: TGCAGTGCTCGGACTAGCGGGAGTAGGGGTCAAGAGACCCAGTACTTC. This chain links TRBV20-1 with TRBJ2-5, with 13 positions matching TRBD2. The CDR3 totals 16 residues. Per the germline V gene, CDR1 is DFQATT and CDR2 is SNEGSKA (reference sequence). Trimming at V came to 5 bases and at J to 2 bases, leaving 8 bases not matched to a gene.

The table lists this clonotype with a few counts. The chain links TRBV28 to TRBJ2-1; D might be TRBD2 (6 bases). This CDR3 is 12 amino acids long. The V and J ends lost 4 bases and 8 bases respectively, with 9 bases between them. Per the germline V gene, CDR1 is MDHEN and CDR2 is SYDVKM. As DNA, the CDR3 is TGTGCCAGCAGTTCCTGGAGGGATGAGCAGTTCTTC. It yields the protein CASSSWRDEQFF.

This clonotype was observed a handful of times. The CDR3 end shows no conserved phenylalanine or tryptophan, and so a read error is likely. The rearrangement uses TRBV7-2 and TRBJ2-4, with no clear D. The V end was cut by 2 bases, the J end by 2 bases, with 10 bases between. This CDR3 has 15 residues. Germline loops: CDR1 SGHTA, CDR2 FQGNSA. The chain's CDR3 is CASSLSGFSKNIQYL. The CDR3 bases are TGTGCCAGCAGCTTATCAGGCTTTTCCAAAAACATTCAGTACCTC.

This clonotype was observed a few times. The rearrangement joins TRBV6-1 to TRBJ1-3, with D uncertain. The CDR3 totals 14 residues. V was trimmed by 3 bases and J by 2 bases, leaving 8 bases between them. Germline loops: CDR1 MNHNS, CDR2 SASEGT. CDR3 protein: CASSEGPTGNTIYF. The CDR3 coding sequence is TGTGCCAGCAGTGAGGGCCCCACTGGAAACACCATATATTTT.

The genes are TRBV4-2 and TRBJ1-1; weak D call: TRBD1 (5 bases). The CDR3 is 14 residues long. V was clipped by 2 bases and J by 1 base, with 8 bases between them. Germline-derived CDR1 and CDR2 are LGHNA and YNFKEQ. The CDR3 region is CASSQQTANTEAFF. The CDR3 bases are TGTGCCAGCAGCCAACAGACAGCGAACACTGAAGCTTTCTTT.

Of note for this clonotype: A read error may be the cause here, since a much bigger clone is one base away. The genes are TRBV20-1 and TRBJ2-7; 7 nucleotides match TRBD2. This CDR3 comprises 14 residues. The germline CDR1 and CDR2 sequences are DFQATT and SNEGSKA (reference sequence). The CDR3 DNA follows: TGCAGTGCTAGAGATGTTAGGAGGGACTACGAGCAGTGCTTC. Encoded protein: CSARDVRRDYEQCF.

This clonotype was observed a handful of times. This chain connects TRBV7-2 to TRBJ2-3; no reliable D call. This CDR3 spans 15 amino acids. The V and J ends lost 1 base and 5 bases respectively, with 13 bases between them. From germline, CDR1 is SGHTA and CDR2 FQGNSA. The CDR3 DNA follows: TGTGCCAGCAGCTTAGTATTTGGGGTGGGAGATACGCAGTATTTT. Translating it yields CASSLVFGVGDTQYF.